Sequencing of this T cell receptor beta chain was carried out in a study of blood T cell repertoires in COVID-19. About the study: Spain, Italy and the United States supplied samples that represented acute and convalescent COVID-19. In each case, the material was cDNA or gDNA derived from T cells, B-cell-depleted T cells, or PBMCs.

The V end lost 6 bases, the J end lost 1 base, and 13 bases lay between the germline ends. The CDR3 covers 14 residues. Germline CDR1 reads DFQATT; CDR2 reads SNEGSKA (reference sequence). In the authors' workflow: The assay estimated nucleated cells by amplifying reference gene primers. The protocol was immunoSEQ multiplex PCR, while the TCRdb copy is restricted to in-frame clones and leaves out a portion. V, J and clone size are those of that table, while D and trimming were read from the DNA. The sample includes 50,000 to 60,000 clones, 85% to 90% seen only once; the top ten take around a quarter. This clone was counted only a few times.

The sequenced sample consisted of peripheral blood. This receptor was taken from a human donor in a cohort sampled during active COVID-19. The V call is TRBV20-1, the J call TRBJ2-1; perhaps TRBD2 as D (7 bases). The CDR3 reads CSASRGGSYNEQFF. CDR3 DNA: TGCAGTGCGAGTAGGGGGGGGTCCTACAATGAGCAGTTCTTC.